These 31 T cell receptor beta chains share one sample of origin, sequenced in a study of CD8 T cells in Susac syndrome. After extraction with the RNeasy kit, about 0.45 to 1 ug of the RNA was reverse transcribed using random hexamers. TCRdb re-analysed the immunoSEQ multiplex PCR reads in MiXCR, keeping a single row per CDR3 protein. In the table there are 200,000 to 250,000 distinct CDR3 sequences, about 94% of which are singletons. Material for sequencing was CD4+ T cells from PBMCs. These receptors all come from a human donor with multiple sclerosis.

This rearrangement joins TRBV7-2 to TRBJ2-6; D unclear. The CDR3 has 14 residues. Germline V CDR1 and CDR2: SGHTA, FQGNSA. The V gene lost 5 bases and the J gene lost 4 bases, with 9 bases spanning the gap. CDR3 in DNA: TGTGCCAGCAGCCCGCCTCTGGGGGCCAACGTCCTGACTTTC. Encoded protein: CASSPPLGANVLTF.

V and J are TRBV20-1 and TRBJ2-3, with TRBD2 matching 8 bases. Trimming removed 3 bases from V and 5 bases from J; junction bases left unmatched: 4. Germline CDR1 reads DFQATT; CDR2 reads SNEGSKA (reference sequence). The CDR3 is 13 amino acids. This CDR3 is CSASGLAGDTQYF. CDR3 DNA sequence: TGCAGTGCTAGCGGGCTAGCGGGAGATACGCAGTATTTT.

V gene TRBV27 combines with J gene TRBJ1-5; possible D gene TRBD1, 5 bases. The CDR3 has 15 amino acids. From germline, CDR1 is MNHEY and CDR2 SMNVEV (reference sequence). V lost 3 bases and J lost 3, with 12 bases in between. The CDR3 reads CASSFSGRNNQPQHF. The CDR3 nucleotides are TGTGCCAGCAGTTTTTCGGGACGGAACAATCAGCCCCAGCATTTT.

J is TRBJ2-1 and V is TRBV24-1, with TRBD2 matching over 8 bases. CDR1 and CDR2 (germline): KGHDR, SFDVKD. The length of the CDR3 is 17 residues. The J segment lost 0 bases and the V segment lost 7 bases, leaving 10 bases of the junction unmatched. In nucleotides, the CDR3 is TGTGCCACCAGCGCGGCTAGCGGGCTCAGCTCCTACAATGAGCAGTTCTTC. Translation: CATSAASGLSSYNEQFF.

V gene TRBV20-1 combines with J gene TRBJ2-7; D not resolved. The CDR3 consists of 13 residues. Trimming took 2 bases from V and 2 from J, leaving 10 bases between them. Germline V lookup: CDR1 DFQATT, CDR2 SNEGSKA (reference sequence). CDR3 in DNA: TGCAGTGCTAGAATCCCGGGTACCTACGAGCAGTACTTC. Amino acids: CSARIPGTYEQYF.

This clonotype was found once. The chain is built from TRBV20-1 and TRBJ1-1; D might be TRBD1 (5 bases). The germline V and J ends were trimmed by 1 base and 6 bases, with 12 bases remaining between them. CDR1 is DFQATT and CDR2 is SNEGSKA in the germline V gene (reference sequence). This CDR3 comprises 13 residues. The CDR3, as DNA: TGCAGTGCTAGAGTAGGAGGGGAGGCTGAAGCTTTCTTT. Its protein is CSARVGGEAEAFF.

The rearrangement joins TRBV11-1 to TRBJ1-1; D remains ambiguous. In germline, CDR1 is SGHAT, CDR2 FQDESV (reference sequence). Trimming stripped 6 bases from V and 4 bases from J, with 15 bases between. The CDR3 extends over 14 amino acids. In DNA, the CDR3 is TGTGCCAGCAGTTTCCCCCCGGGAGGCACTGAAGCTTTCTTT. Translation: CASSFPPGGTEAFF.

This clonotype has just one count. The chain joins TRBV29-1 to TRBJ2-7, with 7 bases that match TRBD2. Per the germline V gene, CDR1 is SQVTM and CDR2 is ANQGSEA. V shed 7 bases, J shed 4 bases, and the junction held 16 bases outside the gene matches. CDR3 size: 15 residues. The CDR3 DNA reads TGCAGCGCCGTGGGGGACCGGCAGGGACTATACGAGCAGTACTTC. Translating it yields CSAVGDRQGLYEQYF.

CDR3 sequence (DNA): TGTGCCAGCAGCGTCACCGGGATCGGGCACATTCAGTACTTC. This translates into CASSVTGIGHIQYF. The rearrangement joins TRBV14 to TRBJ2-4; the D gene is possibly TRBD2 (5 bases). The length of the CDR3 is 14 residues. From germline, CDR1 is SGHDN and CDR2 FVKESK. V lost 5 bases and J 8 bases, leaving 16 bases between the germline ends. Combining the CDR3 with reference TRBV14 and TRBJ2-4 gives the whole variable domain EAGVTQFPSHSVIEKGQTVTLRCDPISGHDNLYWYRRVMGKEIKFLLHFVKESKQDESGMPNNRFLAERTGGTYSTLKVQPAELEDSGVYFCASSVTGIGHIQYFGAGTRLSVL.

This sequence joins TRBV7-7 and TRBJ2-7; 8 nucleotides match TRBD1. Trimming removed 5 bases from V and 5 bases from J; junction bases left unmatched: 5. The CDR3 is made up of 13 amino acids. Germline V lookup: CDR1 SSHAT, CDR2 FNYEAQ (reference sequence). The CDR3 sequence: CASSPDRGDEQYF. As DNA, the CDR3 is TGTGCCAGCAGCCCCGACAGGGGCGACGAGCAGTACTTC.

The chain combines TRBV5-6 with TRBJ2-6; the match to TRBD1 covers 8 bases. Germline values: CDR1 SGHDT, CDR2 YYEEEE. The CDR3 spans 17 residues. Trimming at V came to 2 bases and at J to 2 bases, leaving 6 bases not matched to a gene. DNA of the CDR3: TGTGCCAGCAGCTTCTTGACAGGGGATACTGGGGCCAACGTCCTGACTTTC. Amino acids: CASSFLTGDTGANVLTF.

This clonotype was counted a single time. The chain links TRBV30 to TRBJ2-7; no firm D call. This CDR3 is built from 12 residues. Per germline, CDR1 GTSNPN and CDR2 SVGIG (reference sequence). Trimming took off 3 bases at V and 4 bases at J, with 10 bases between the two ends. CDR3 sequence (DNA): TGTGCCTGGAGCCCTACTTCATACGAGCAGTACGTC. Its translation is CAWSPTSYEQYV.

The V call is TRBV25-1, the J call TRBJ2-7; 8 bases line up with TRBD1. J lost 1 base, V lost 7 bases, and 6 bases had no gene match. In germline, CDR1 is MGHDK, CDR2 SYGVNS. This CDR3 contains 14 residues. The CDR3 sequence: CASTGTGRSYEQYF. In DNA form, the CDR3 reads TGTGCCAGCACCGGGACAGGCCGATCCTACGAGCAGTACTTC.

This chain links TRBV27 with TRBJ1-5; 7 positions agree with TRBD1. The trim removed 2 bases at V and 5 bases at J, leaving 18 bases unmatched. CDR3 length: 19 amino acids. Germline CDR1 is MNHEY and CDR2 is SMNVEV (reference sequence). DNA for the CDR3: TGTGCCAGCAGTTTAAGGGGGCACAGGGTATCCCTTGGGTATCAGCCCCAGCATTTT. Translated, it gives CASSLRGHRVSLGYQPQHF.

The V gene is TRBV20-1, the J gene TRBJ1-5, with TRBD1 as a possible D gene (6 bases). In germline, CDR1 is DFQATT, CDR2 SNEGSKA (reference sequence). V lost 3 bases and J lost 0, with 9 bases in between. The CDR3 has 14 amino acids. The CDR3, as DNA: TGCAGTGCTAGTGTAGGGGGTAGCAATCAGCCCCAGCATTTT. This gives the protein CSASVGGSNQPQHF.

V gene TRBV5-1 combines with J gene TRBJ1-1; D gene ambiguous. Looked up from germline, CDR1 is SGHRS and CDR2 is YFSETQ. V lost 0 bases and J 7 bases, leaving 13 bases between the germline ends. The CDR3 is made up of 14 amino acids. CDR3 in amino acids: CASSLGEGVSEAFF. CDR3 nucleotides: TGCGCCAGCAGCTTGGGCGAGGGTGTGAGTGAAGCTTTCTTT.

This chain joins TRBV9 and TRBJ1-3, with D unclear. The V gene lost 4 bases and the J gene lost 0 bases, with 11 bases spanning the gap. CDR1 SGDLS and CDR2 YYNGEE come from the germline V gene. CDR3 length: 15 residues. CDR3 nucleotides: TGTGCCAGCAGCTTGACCTCAGTCTCTGGAAACACCATATATTTT. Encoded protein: CASSLTSVSGNTIYF.

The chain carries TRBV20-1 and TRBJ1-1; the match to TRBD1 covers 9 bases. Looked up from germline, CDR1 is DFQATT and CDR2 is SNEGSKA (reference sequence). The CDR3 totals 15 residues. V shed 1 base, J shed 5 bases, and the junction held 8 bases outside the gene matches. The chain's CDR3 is CSARGRQGGRTEAFF. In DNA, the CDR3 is TGCAGTGCTAGAGGTCGACAGGGGGGTCGGACTGAAGCTTTCTTT.

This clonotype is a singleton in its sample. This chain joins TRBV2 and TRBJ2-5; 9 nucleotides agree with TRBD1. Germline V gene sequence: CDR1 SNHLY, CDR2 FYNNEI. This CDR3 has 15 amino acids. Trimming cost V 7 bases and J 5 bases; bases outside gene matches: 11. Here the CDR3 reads CASTRNRGRGETQYF. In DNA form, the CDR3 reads TGTGCCAGCACCAGAAACAGGGGGCGCGGGGAGACCCAGTACTTC.

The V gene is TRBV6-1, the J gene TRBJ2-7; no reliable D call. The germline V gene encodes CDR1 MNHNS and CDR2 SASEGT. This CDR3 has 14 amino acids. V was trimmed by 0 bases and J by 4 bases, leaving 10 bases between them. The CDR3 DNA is TGTGCCAGCAGTGAAGCAGGAGCCGAATACGAGCAGTACTTC. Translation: CASSEAGAEYEQYF.

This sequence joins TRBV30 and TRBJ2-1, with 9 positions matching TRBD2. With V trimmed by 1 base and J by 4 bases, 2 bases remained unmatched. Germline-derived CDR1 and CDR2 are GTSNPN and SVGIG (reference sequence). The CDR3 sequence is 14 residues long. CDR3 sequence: CAWSGAGGYNEQFF. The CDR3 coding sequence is TGTGCCTGGAGTGGAGCGGGAGGATACAATGAGCAGTTCTTC.

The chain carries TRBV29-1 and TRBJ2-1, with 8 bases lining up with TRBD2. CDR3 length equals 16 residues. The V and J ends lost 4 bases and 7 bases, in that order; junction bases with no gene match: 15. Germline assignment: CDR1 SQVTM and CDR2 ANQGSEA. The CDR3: CSVVGPWRGAGNEQFF. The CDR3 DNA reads TGCAGCGTTGTGGGCCCTTGGCGGGGGGCAGGGAATGAGCAGTTCTTC.

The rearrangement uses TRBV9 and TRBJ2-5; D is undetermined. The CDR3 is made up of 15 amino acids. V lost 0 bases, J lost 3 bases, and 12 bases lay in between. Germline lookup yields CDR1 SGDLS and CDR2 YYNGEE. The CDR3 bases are TGTGCCAGCAGCGTAGCTGGCAGTACCGAAGAGACCCAGTACTTC. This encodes CASSVAGSTEETQYF.

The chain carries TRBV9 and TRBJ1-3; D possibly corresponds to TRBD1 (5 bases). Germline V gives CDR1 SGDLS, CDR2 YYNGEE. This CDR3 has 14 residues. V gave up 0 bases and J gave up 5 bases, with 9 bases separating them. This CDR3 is CASSVGGVRNTIYF. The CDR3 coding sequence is TGTGCCAGCAGCGTAGGGGGCGTAAGAAACACCATATATTTT.

CDR3 sequence reads: CASSGRAISYEQYF. DNA of the CDR3: TGTGCCAGCAGCGGACGGGCTATCTCCTACGAGCAGTACTTC. The V gene is TRBV6-2 or TRBV6-3, the J gene TRBJ2-7; D remains unclear. The V end was cut by 6 bases, the J end by 0 bases, with 12 bases between. This CDR3 has 14 residues. CDR1 MNHEY and CDR2 SVGEGT come from the germline V gene.

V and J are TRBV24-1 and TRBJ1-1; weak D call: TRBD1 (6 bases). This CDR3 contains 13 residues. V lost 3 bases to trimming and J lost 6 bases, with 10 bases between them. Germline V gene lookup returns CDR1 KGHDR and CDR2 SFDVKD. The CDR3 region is CATSDTPGAEAFF. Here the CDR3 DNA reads TGTGCCACCAGTGATACCCCAGGGGCTGAAGCTTTCTTT.

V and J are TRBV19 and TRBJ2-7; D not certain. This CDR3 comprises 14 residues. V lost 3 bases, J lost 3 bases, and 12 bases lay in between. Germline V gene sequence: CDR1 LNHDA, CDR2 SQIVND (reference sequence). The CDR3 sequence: CASSMVGIIYEQYF. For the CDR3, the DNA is TGTGCCAGTAGTATGGTGGGGATAATCTACGAGCAGTACTTC.

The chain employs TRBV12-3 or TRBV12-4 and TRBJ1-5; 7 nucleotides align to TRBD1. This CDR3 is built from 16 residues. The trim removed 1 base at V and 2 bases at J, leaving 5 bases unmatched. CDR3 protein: CASSLEGAGGNQPQHF. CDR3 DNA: TGTGCCAGCAGTTTAGAGGGGGCGGGGGGCAATCAGCCCCAGCATTTT.

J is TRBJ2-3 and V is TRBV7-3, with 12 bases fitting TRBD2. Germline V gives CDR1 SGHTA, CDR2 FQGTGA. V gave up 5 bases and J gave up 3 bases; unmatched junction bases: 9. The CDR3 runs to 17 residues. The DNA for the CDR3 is TGTGCCAGCAGCCAGGGGCTGGGGACTAGCGGGACAGATACGCAGTATTTT. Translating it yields CASSQGLGTSGTDTQYF. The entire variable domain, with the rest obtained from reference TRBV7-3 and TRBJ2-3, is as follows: GAGVSQTPSNKVTEKGKYVELRCDPISGHTALYWYRQSLGQGPEFLIYFQGTGAADDSGLPNDRFFAVRPEGSVSTLKIQRTERGDSAVYLCASSQGLGTSGTDTQYFGPGTRLTVL.

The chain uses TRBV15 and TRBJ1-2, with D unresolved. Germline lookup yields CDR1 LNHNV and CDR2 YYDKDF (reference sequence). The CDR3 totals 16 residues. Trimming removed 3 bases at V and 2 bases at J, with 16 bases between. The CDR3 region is CATSRSGRGRNYGYTF. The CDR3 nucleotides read TGTGCCACCAGCAGGTCCGGGCGCGGGCGGAACTATGGCTACACCTTC.

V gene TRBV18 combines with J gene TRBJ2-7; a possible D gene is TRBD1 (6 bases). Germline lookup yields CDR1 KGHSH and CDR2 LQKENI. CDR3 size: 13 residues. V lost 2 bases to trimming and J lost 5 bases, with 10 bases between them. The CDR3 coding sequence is TGTGCCAGCTCACCAAGCACAGGGAACGAGCAGTACTTC. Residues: CASSPSTGNEQYF.